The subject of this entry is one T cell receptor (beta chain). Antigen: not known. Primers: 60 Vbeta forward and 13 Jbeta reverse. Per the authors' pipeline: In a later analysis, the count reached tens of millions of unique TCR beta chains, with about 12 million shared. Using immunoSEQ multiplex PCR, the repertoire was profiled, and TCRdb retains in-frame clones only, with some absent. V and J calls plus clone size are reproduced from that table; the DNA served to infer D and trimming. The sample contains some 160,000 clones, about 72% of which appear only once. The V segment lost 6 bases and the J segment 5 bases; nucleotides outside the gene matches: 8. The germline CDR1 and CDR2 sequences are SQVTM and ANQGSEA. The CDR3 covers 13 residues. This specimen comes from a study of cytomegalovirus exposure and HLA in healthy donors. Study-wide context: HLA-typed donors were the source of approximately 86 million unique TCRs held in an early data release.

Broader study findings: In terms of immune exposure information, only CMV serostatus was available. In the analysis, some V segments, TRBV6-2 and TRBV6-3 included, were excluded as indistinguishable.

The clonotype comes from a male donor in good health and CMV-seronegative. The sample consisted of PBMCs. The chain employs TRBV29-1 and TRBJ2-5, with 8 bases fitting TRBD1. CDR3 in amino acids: CSVRQGAAETQYF. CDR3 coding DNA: TGCAGCGTCCGTCAGGGGGCGGCGGAGACCCAGTACTTC.